This T cell receptor beta chain was profiled in a study of Ad26.COV2.S vaccination and SARS-CoV-2 variants. Study in general: Ad26.COV2.S was injected intramuscularly once or twice, 56 days apart.

Findings of the study overall: The study found higher spike-specific TCR breadth in vaccine than placebo recipients. The study found similar non-spike TCR breadth in vaccine and placebo recipients.

Turning to this clone: Its antigen is not known.

Treatment specified: roughly 19 received Ad26.COV2.S at low or high dose, single or two shots; roughly five received placebo; per-sample allocation not given. Day 63 after the first vaccine or placebo injection was the time point for sampling. Vaccination used an Ad26 vector expressing Wuhan-strain SARS-CoV-2 spike. The CDR3 runs to 14 residues. Germline V lookup: CDR1 MNHEY, CDR2 SMNVEV (reference sequence). The V and J ends lost 5 bases and 7 bases respectively, with 14 bases between them. Clones were read by immunoSEQ multiplex PCR, and TCRdb kept only the in-frame ones, dropping some. The sample holds about 320,000 clones, 85% seen once.

The receptor comes from a person aged 18-60 years who received the Ad26.COV2.S COVID-19 vaccine or a placebo. This chain joins TRBV27 and TRBJ2-2; the D is unclear. The material was peripheral blood, obtained in a trial of Ad26.COV2.S vaccine versus placebo. DNA for the CDR3: TGTGCCAGCAGTAAGCTGGGTAGGCACGGGGAGCTGTTTTTT. Protein product: CASSKLGRHGELFF.